This paragraph reports one T cell receptor (beta chain). This sample stems from a study of blood T cell repertoires in COVID-19. Study as a whole: The study drew acute and convalescent COVID-19 samples from the United States, Italy and Spain.

CDR3 length: 15 amino acids. CDR1 and CDR2 from the germline V gene are ENHRY and SYGVKD. The V gene end was trimmed by 10 bases and the J gene end by 3 bases; junction bases not matched to a gene: 14. In the original processing: Estimation of nucleated cell counts relied on the amplification of reference gene primers. Clones were sequenced by immunoSEQ multiplex PCR, and TCRdb holds only the in-frame ones, with some missing. From that table come the V and J calls and clone size; the DNA was used to work out D and trimming. Seen here are roughly 200,000 clones, about 80% observed once, and the top ten hold around 4.4%.

The J gene is TRBJ2-5, the V gene TRBV10-3; 7 bases are shared with TRBD1. This TCR was recovered from a man aged 45-60 years with active or convalescent COVID-19. Sequenced: peripheral blood. The CDR3 loop reads CATSPRGLGEETQYF. CDR3 DNA: TGTGCCACCTCCCCTAGGGGGCTTGGGGAAGAGACCCAGTACTTC.